The clone carrying this T cell receptor (beta chain) was seen once. Antigen: not known. Trimming removed 5 bases at V and 0 bases at J, with 10 bases between. The CDR3 has 14 amino acids. CDR1 and CDR2 (germline): SGHNT, YYREEE (reference sequence). This record comes from a study of T cells in localized non-small cell lung cancer. Points from the study as a whole: Sequencing covered just one tumor region, so heterogeneity cannot be ruled out.

TCRdb keeps only in-frame clones here, not all; method: immunoSEQ multiplex PCR. The sample consists of tens of thousands of clones, more than 85% of them appearing once. The clonotype was recovered from a female donor with stage II lung adenocarcinoma. Sequencing was performed on PBMCs, taken before any cancer treatment. V is TRBV5-4 and J is TRBJ2-3; TRBD1 might be the D (6 bases). CDR3 coding DNA: TGTGCCAGCAGTTATGGACAGAGCACAGATACGCAGTATTTT. As protein: CASSYGQSTDTQYF.